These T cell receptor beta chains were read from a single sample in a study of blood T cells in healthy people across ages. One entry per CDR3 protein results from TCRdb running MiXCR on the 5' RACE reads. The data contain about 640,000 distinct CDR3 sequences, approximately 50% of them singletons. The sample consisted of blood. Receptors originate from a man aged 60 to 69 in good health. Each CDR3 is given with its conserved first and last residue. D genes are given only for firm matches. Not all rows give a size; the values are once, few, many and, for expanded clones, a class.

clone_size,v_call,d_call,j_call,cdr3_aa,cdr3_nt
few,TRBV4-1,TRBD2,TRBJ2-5,CASTGGGLAGGGGETQYF,TGCGCCAGCACCGGAGGAGGACTAGCGGGGGGCGGTGGAGAGACCCAGTACTTC
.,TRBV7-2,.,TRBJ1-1,CASSLEVGLNTEAFF,TGTGCCAGCAGCTTAGAGGTAGGGTTGAACACTGAAGCTTTCTTT
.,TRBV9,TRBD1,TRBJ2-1,CASSAETGWDEQFF,TGTGCCAGCAGCGCTGAGACAGGGTGGGATGAGCAGTTCTTC
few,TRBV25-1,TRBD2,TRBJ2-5,CASSGAGGSGGEKETQYF,TGTGCCAGCAGTGGCGCCGGGGGTAGCGGGGGGGAAAAAGAGACCCAGTACTTC
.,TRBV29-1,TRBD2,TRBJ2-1,CSVGGTSGGVNEQFF,TGCAGCGTAGGCGGGACTAGCGGGGGGGTCAATGAGCAGTTCTTC
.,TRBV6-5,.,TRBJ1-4,CASSSGQYFATNEKLFF,TGTGCCAGCAGTTCAGGACAGTATTTTGCAACTAATGAAAAACTGTTTTTT
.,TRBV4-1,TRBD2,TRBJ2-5,CASSQEDLAGDQETQYF,TGCGCCAGCAGCCAAGAGGACCTAGCGGGGGATCAAGAGACCCAGTACTTC
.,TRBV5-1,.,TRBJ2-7,CASSLASSGIQVVYEQYF,TGCGCCAGCAGCTTGGCCTCATCAGGGATCCAGGTTGTCTACGAGCAGTACTTC
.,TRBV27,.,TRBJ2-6,CASSAGGGTGANVLTF,TGTGCCAGCAGTGCGGGTGGGGGGACTGGGGCCAACGTCCTGACTTTC
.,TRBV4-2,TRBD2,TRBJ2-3,CAGSQSSAGGSLGDTQYF,TGTGCCGGCAGCCAATCTTCGGCGGGGGGGTCGCTAGGGGATACGCAGTATTTT
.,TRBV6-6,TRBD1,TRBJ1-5,CASTRGDSGSNQPQHF,TGTGCCAGCACCCGAGGGGACAGTGGTAGCAATCAGCCCCAGCATTTT
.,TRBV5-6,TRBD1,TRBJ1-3,CASSPPPGQYSGNTIYF,TGTGCCAGCAGCCCCCCACCGGGACAGTACTCTGGAAACACCATATATTTT
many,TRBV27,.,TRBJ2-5,CASSAWVGERSETQYF,TGTGCCAGCAGTGCATGGGTGGGGGAGCGCTCAGAGACCCAGTACTTC
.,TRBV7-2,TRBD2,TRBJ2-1,CASSSWAAGGYNEQFF,TGTGCCAGCAGCTCTTGGGCAGCGGGGGGTTACAATGAGCAGTTCTTC
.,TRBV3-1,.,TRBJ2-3,CASSHEVQGLAISTDTQYF,TGTGCCAGCAGCCACGAGGTCCAGGGATTAGCTATCAGCACAGATACGCAGTATTTT
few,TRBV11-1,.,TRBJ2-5,CASSLTTSEETQYF,TGTGCCAGCAGCCTAACTACCTCCGAAGAGACCCAGTACTTC
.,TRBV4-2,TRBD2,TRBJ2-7,CASSSTQGGSGSYEQYF,TGTGCCAGCAGCTCAACTCAAGGCGGTAGCGGGAGCTACGAGCAGTACTTC
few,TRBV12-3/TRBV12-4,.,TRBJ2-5,CASRDLTGPQETQYF,TGTGCCAGCAGGGACCTGACAGGTCCACAAGAGACCCAGTACTTC
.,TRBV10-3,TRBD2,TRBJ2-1,CAIGTSGTYNEQFF,TGTGCCATCGGGACTAGCGGAACCTACAATGAGCAGTTCTTC
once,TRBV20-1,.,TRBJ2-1,CSADGSSEQFF,TGCAGTGCCGACGGGAGTTCTGAGCAGTTCTTC
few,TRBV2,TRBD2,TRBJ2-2,CASSGTSVRTGELFF,TGTGCCAGCAGTGGGACTAGCGTACGGACCGGGGAGCTGTTTTTT
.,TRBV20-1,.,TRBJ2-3,CSAPDLDTQYF,TGCAGTGCGCCCGATCTAGATACGCAGTATTTT
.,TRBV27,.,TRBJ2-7,CASSFDRDPLEEQYF,TGTGCCAGCAGTTTCGATCGGGACCCTCTAGAGGAGCAGTACTTC
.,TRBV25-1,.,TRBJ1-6,CASRGLIYNSPLHF,TGTGCCAGCAGGGGACTGATCTATAATTCACCCCTCCACTTT
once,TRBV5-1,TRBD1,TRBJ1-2,CASSLEGQGTDGYTF,TGCGCCAGCAGCCTGGAAGGACAGGGGACCGATGGCTACACCTTC
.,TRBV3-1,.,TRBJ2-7,CASSQEGTTYEQYF,TGTGCCAGCAGCCAAGAGGGTACGACCTACGAGCAGTACTTC
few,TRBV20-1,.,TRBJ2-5,CSARRKKETQYF,TGCAGTGCCAGACGGAAAAAAGAGACCCAGTACTTC
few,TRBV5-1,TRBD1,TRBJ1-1,CASSSTGGSNTEAFF,TGCGCCAGCAGCAGCACAGGGGGATCAAACACTGAAGCTTTCTTT
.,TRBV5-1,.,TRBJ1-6,CASSQGGVGYNSPLHF,TGCGCCAGCAGCCAGGGTGGAGTGGGGTATAATTCACCCCTCCACTTT
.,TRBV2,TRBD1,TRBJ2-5,CASSGDRAETQYF,TGTGCCAGCAGTGGGGACAGGGCAGAGACCCAGTACTTC
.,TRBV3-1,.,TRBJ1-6,CASSQSEAPLHF,TGTGCCAGCAGCCAATCGGAAGCACCCCTCCACTTT
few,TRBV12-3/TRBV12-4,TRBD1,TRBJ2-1,CASGGEQGPYTEQFF,TGTGCCAGCGGGGGCGAACAGGGGCCCTACACTGAGCAGTTCTTC